This is a list of T cell receptor beta chains from one sample in a study of CD8+ T cells in alopecia areata. Here immunoSEQ multiplex PCR was the method, and the copy in TCRdb shows in-frame clones only, minus some. Among hundreds of thousands of clones listed, 58% were seen once. The starting material was CD4+ T cells sorted from blood, obtained at week 24, from a patient treated with tofacitinib. These receptors all stem from a human donor with alopecia areata. CDR3s include the opening cysteine and the closing phenylalanine or tryptophan. Each record gives: clone size, V gene, J gene, CDR3 length, D gene, CDR3 DNA, CDR3 protein. The D gene is left open where the match is weak. Where a row states a size, it is once, few, many or the class of an expanded clone; other rows omit it.

>few|TRBV5-1|TRBJ2-1|14|-
TGCGCCAGCAGCTTCTCTGGGGGGATCAATGAGCAGTTCTTC
CASSFSGGINEQFF
>few|TRBV4-1|TRBJ2-1|15|-
TGCGCCAGCAGCCAAGGGGGGGGCGGGTGGAATGAGCAGTTCTTC
CASSQGGGGWNEQFF
>few|TRBV29-1|TRBJ2-5|13|-
TGCAGCGCCGAGGGAGACCTCCAAGAGACCCAGTACTTC
CSAEGDLQETQYF
>-|TRBV25-1|TRBJ2-7|12|-
TGTGCCAGCAGCTCCATGACCAACGAGCAGTACTTC
CASSSMTNEQYF
>-|TRBV4-3|TRBJ2-1|17|TRBD1
TGCGCCAGCAGCCACCGAAAATGGGACAGCCCCTACAATGAGCAGTTCTTC
CASSHRKWDSPYNEQFF
>-|TRBV7-9|TRBJ1-6|16|-
TGTGCCAGCAGCTTCCGGTTGGGGCCGGGTAATTCACCCCTCCACTTT
CASSFRLGPGNSPLHF
>-|TRBV30|TRBJ2-7|14|-
TGTGCCTGGGCGTCGTCGGGGGCCTTTCCCGAGCAGTACTTC
CAWASSGAFPEQYF
>-|TRBV28|TRBJ1-2|14|TRBD1
TGTGCCAGCAGCGACAGGGATCGAGTCTATGGCTACACCTTC
CASSDRDRVYGYTF
>many|TRBV7-2|TRBJ2-3|13|-
TGTGCCAGCAGCCAAAGGGGCACAGATACGCAGTATTTT
CASSQRGTDTQYF
>-|TRBV29-1|TRBJ1-5|14|-
TGCAGCGTTGATGCCAGGGAGGCGGATCAGCCCCAGCATTTT
CSVDAREADQPQHF
>-|TRBV29-1|TRBJ2-1|16|-
TGCAGCGTTGAAGGGGAGCAGGGGAAATCCTACAATGAGCAGTTCTTC
CSVEGEQGKSYNEQFF
>-|TRBV5-1|TRBJ2-1|16|TRBD1
TGCGCCAGCAGCTTGTCCTCGGACAGGTCTTTCGGTGAGCAGTTCTTC
CASSLSSDRSFGEQFF
>-|TRBV30|TRBJ1-2|13|TRBD1
TGTGCCGCCCAGGGGGCCGGGAACTATGGCTACACCTTC
CAAQGAGNYGYTF
>-|TRBV28|TRBJ2-1|14|TRBD2
TGTGCCAGCAAGGGCGGGGGGGCTTTAGAAGAGCAGTTCTTC
CASKGGGALEEQFF
>-|TRBV29-1|TRBJ2-3|13|TRBD1
TGCAGCGGCGGACAGGGAAGTCAAGATACACAGTATTTT
CSGGQGSQDTQYF
>-|TRBV5-1|TRBJ1-2|15|TRBD1
TGCGCCAGCAGCTGGGACAGGGCGGGCGACTATGGCTACACCTTC
CASSWDRAGDYGYTF
>-|TRBV5-6|TRBJ2-3|13|-
TGTGCCAGCAGCTTGGCCGGGACTCCGAGTTCCTATTTT
CASSLAGTPSSYF
>once|TRBV4-1|TRBJ2-5|14|-
TGCGCCAGCAGCCAAGGTACAGGGCGGGAGACCCAGTACTTC
CASSQGTGRETQYF
>-|TRBV28|TRBJ2-5|15|-
TGTGCCAGCAGTCCCGCCCCGGACGGCCAAGAGACCCAGTACTTC
CASSPAPDGQETQYF
>-|TRBV9|TRBJ2-1|15|TRBD2
TGTGCCAGCAGCGTAGTGCTGACCGCCGGGGGGGAGCAGTTCTTC
CASSVVLTAGGEQFF
>-|TRBV28|TRBJ1-5|17|-
TGTGCCAGCAGTTTGGAGTTAGGGGTTTATAGCAATCAGCCCCAGCATTTT
CASSLELGVYSNQPQHF
>-|TRBV7-9|TRBJ2-7|17|-
TGTGCCAGCAGCTTAGGGGTAGGCAGCGACACCCTCTACGAGCAGTACTTC
CASSLGVGSDTLYEQYF
>-|TRBV5-4|TRBJ1-1|15|-
TGTGCCAGCAGCCCCTACCCGGGCCCGGCAGGGGAAGCTTTCTTT
CASSPYPGPAGEAFF
>-|TRBV4-1|TRBJ2-6|19|-
TGCGCCAGCAGCCAAGATCCCAGGGGCGCCACCACTGGGGCCAACGTCCTGACTTTC
CASSQDPRGATTGANVLTF